Listed below are T cell receptor beta chains from one sample, sequenced in a study of shared clonotypes between healthy human individuals. Sequencing was performed with immunoSEQ multiplex PCR; in TCRdb, only in-frame clones are kept and a portion is missing. The table includes about 95,000 clones, 67% detected once. The sequenced material came from memory CD8+ T cells sorted from blood. All receptors derive from a young man in good health. CDR3s include the opening cysteine and the closing phenylalanine or tryptophan. D genes are given only for firm matches. Rows give clone size only sometimes, using once, few, many, or a class for an expanded clone.

J	V	size	D	DNA	CDR3
TRBJ1-5	TRBV27	-	-	TGTGCCAGCAGTCGGGTCTCGGATCAGCCCCAGCATTTT	CASSRVSDQPQHF
TRBJ1-1	TRBV25-1	-	-	TGTGCCAGCAGTGGTGCCGGGTCTTGGTGGAACACTGAAGCTTTCTTT	CASSGAGSWWNTEAFF
TRBJ2-2	TRBV10-3	-	-	TGTGCCATCAGTGAGACGATCGGGGTTGAGGACACCGGGGAGCTGTTTTTT	CAISETIGVEDTGELFF
TRBJ2-5	TRBV7-9	-	TRBD1	TGTGCCAGCAGCTACCCGGGACAGGGGGATCAAGAGACCCAGTACTTC	CASSYPGQGDQETQYF
TRBJ2-2	TRBV7-7	-	-	TGTGCTAGCAGCTTTGGCGTGAACGGGGAGCTGTTTTTT	CASSFGVNGELFF
TRBJ2-2	TRBV6-4	-	-	TGTGCCAGCAGTCGGACTGTTACCGGGGAGCTGTTTTTT	CASSRTVTGELFF
TRBJ2-7	TRBV6-5	-	TRBD1	TGTGCCAGCAGTTACGACAGGGGGAACGAGCAGTACTTC	CASSYDRGNEQYF
TRBJ1-4	TRBV28	-	TRBD1	TGTGCCAGCAGGACGGACAGGGAGGGAACTTCAACTAATGAAAAACTGTTTTTT	CASRTDREGTSTNEKLFF
TRBJ2-7	TRBV7-9	once	-	TGTGCCAGCAGCTTCTATGCCTCAGCGGCCTACGAGCAGTACTTC	CASSFYASAAYEQYF
TRBJ1-2	TRBV18	-	TRBD1	TGTGCCAGCTCACAAAACACGGACAGGGTTGGCTACACCTTC	CASSQNTDRVGYTF
TRBJ2-7	TRBV28	medium-sized	-	TGTGCCACCGGTCGGTCCTACGAGCAGTACTTC	CATGRSYEQYF
TRBJ2-5	TRBV7-9	-	-	TGTGCCAGCAGCCCACCCCCAGGGTTCGGGGGCGAGGAGACCCAGTACTTC	CASSPPPGFGGEETQYF
TRBJ2-7	TRBV7-9	many	TRBD2	TGTGCCAGCAGCTCTACGACTAGCGGGAGGGCCGAGTACGAGCAGTACTTC	CASSSTTSGRAEYEQYF
TRBJ1-2	TRBV5-5	-	TRBD1	TGTGCCAGCACCCCCTGGGACAGGGCTGGCGGCTACACCTTC	CASTPWDRAGGYTF
TRBJ2-2	TRBV27	-	-	TGTGCCAGCAGTTTAACGGCCGGGGAGCTGTTTTTT	CASSLTAGELFF
TRBJ2-1	TRBV28	many	TRBD2	TGTGCCAGCAGGATGCTTGGAGCGGGAAAGAATGAGCAGTTCTTC	CASRMLGAGKNEQFF
TRBJ2-3	TRBV5-1	-	-	TGCGCCAGCAGCTTTTCGGTTAGCACAGATACGCAGTATTTT	CASSFSVSTDTQYF
TRBJ1-2	TRBV19	-	-	TGTGCCAGTAGTATACCAGGAGCCCCCTATGGCTACACCTTC	CASSIPGAPYGYTF
TRBJ2-5	TRBV5-1	-	TRBD1	TGCGCCAGCAGCGCGGGACAGGGCCGAGAGACCCAGTACTTC	CASSAGQGRETQYF
TRBJ2-4	TRBV30	many	-	TGTGCCTGGACGCGGTCAGGGGACAAAAACATTCAGTACTTC	CAWTRSGDKNIQYF
TRBJ1-5	TRBV19	-	-	TGTGCCAGTAGTATGAGAAACACAGGCGGCAATCAGCCCCAGCATTTT	CASSMRNTGGNQPQHF
TRBJ2-1	TRBV6-4	few	TRBD2	TGTGCCAGCAGTACCGGGACTAGCGGGAGTTCTGGGCAGTTCTTC	CASSTGTSGSSGQFF
TRBJ2-7	TRBV6-5	-	TRBD2	TGTGCCAGCAGTTACTCCAGCGGGAGCTTCGAGCAGTACTTC	CASSYSSGSFEQYF
TRBJ2-3	TRBV4-2	few	TRBD2	TGTGCCAGCAGCCAAGAGATGGCGGGAGGGCCCGCAGATACGCAGTATTTT	CASSQEMAGGPADTQYF